This T cell receptor (beta chain) is drawn from a study of naive and memory T cell subsets. General observations from the study: Over 90% of naive TCR sequences appeared only once after error correction, unlike memory subsets.

Notes on this clonotype: Its target is not known.

Two oligonucleotides, mixed equimolar, formed the beta constant-region primer covering TRBC1 and TRBC2. Four rounds of PCR amplified the ligated cDNA using nested alpha and beta constant-region primers plus SP2. One entry per CDR3 protein, called by TCRdb with MiXCR from the UMI-ligation and nested PCR reads. The table includes tens of thousands of distinct CDR3 sequences, less than 20% detected once. Cells stained for CD3, CD4, CD8, CD45RA and CD27 were sorted into four subsets. The CDR3 consists of 15 residues. V was trimmed by 6 bases and J by 1 base, leaving 14 bases between them. This TCR was recovered from a human donor in good health. What was sequenced was effector memory CD4+ T cells from blood. Regarding subset: effector memory, CD45RA- CD27-. This rearrangement joins TRBV12-3 or TRBV12-4 to TRBJ2-3; D gene unclear. In nucleotides, the CDR3 is TGTGCCAGCAGCCCCACGGCCCGCGGCACAGATACGCAGTATTTT. It specifies CASSPTARGTDTQYF.